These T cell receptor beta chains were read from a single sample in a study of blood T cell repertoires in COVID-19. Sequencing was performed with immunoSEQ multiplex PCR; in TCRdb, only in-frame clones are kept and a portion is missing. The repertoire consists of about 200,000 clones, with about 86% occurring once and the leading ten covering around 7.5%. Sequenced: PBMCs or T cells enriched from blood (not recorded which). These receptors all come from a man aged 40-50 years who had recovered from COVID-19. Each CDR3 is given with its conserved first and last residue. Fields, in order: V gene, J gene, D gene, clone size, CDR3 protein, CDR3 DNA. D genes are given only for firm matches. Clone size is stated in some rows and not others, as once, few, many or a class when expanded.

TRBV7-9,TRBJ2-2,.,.,CASSALAGLADTGELFF,TGTGCCAGCAGCGCTCTGGCGGGACTTGCCGACACCGGGGAGCTGTTTTTT
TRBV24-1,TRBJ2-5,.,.,CATSGAGRSLQETQYF,TGTGCCACCAGTGGGGCGGGACGGTCCCTTCAAGAGACCCAGTACTTC
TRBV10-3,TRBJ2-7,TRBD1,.,CASARGPEENYEQYF,TGTGCCTCGGCCAGGGGGCCAGAGGAGAACTACGAGCAGTACTTC
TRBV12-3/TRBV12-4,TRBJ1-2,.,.,CASSPGGAGGYTF,TGTGCCAGCAGTCCCGGCGGGGCTGGGGGCTACACCTTC
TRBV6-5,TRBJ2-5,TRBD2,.,CASSFISGGQETQYF,TGTGCCAGCAGTTTTATTAGCGGGGGGCAAGAGACCCAGTACTTC
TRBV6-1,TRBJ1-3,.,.,CASSGQQPGFFGNTIYF,TGTGCCAGCAGTGGACAACAACCAGGGTTTTTTGGAAACACCATATATTTT
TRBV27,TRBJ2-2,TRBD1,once,CASSSQGATTGELFF,TGTGCCAGCAGTTCCCAGGGGGCGACCACCGGGGAGCTGTTTTTT
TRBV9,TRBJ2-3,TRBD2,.,CASSDISGGAGTDTQYF,TGTGCCAGCAGCGACATTAGCGGGGGGGCCGGCACAGATACGCAGTATTTT
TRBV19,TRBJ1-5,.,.,CASSTPGGRSNQPQHF,TGTGCCAGTAGTACCCCCGGAGGCAGAAGCAATCAGCCCCAGCATTTT
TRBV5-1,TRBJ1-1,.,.,CASSLGPGTMNTEAFF,TGCGCCAGCAGCTTGGGTCCGGGAACCATGAACACTGAAGCTTTCTTT
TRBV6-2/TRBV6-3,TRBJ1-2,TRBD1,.,CASSYALTGDIYGYTF,TGTGCCAGCAGTTACGCACTGACAGGGGATATCTATGGCTACACCTTC
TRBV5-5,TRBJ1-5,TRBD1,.,CASSLGTVNQPQHF,TGTGCCAGCAGCCTGGGGACAGTTAATCAGCCCCAGCATTTT
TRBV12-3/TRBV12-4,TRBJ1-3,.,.,CASSLSRGNTIYF,TGTGCCAGCAGTTTGTCGCGGGGAAACACCATATATTTT
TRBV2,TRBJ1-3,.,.,CASKTGTSGNTIYF,TGTGCCAGCAAGACCGGGACATCCGGAAACACCATATATTTT
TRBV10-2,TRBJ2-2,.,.,CARSVGGGTGELFF,TGCGCCCGCAGTGTAGGGGGGGGCACCGGGGAGCTGTTTTTT
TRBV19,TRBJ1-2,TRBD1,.,CASSIRDRGYGYTF,TGTGCCAGTAGTATCCGGGACAGAGGGTATGGCTACACCTTC
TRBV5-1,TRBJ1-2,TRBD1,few,CASSLRQGATEEYGYTF,TGCGCCAGCAGCTTAAGACAGGGGGCCACTGAGGAGTATGGCTACACCTTC
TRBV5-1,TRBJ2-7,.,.,CASSLAAGSGSYEQYF,TGCGCCAGCAGCTTGGCCGCCGGAAGCGGGTCCTACGAGCAGTACTTC
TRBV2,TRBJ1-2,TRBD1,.,CASSGDRDGSRGYTF,TGTGCCAGCAGTGGGGACAGGGACGGGTCACGGGGCTACACCTTC
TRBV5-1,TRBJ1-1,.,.,CASSLFGSTEAFF,TGCGCCAGCAGCTTGTTTGGGAGCACTGAAGCTTTCTTT
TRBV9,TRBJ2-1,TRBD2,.,CASGAGGSYNEQFF,TGTGCCAGCGGGGCGGGGGGCTCCTACAATGAGCAGTTCTTC
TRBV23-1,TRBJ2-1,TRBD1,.,CASSQCPVGGCNEQFF,TGCGCCAGCAGTCAATGCCCTGTAGGGGGCTGCAATGAGCAGTTCTTC
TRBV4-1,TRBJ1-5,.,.,CASSQLRNQPQHF,TGCGCCAGCAGCCAACTCCGGAATCAGCCCCAGCATTTT
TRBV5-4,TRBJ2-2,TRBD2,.,CASSAGLAGITGELFF,TGTGCCAGCAGCGCCGGACTAGCGGGGATCACCGGGGAGCTGTTTTTT
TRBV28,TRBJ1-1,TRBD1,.,CASRNRGARVTEAFF,TGTGCCAGCAGAAACAGGGGCGCCAGGGTCACTGAAGCTTTCTTT
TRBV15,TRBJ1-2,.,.,CATSRDQAGPWGYTF,TGTGCCACCAGCAGGGATCAGGCAGGCCCCTGGGGCTACACCTTC
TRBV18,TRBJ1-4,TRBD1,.,CASSFDRDEKLFF,TGTGCCAGCTCCTTCGACAGGGATGAAAAACTGTTTTTT
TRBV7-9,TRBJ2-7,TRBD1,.,CASSLQGGAPYEQYF,TGTGCCAGCAGCTTACAAGGGGGCGCTCCCTACGAGCAGTACTTC
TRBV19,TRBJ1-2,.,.,CASSIEGGQTYGYTF,TGTGCCAGTAGTATAGAGGGCGGACAGACCTATGGCTACACCTTC
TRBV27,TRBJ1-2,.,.,CASSFRESHRGYVF,TGTGCCAGCAGTTTTCGGGAATCCCATAGAGGCTATGTCTTC
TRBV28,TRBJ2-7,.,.,CASSFGNAAYEQYF,TGTGCCAGCAGTTTCGGGAACGCCGCCTACGAGCAGTACTTC
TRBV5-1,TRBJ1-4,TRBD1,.,CASSLEGQGRNEKLFF,TGCGCCAGCAGCTTGGAGGGACAGGGAAGGAATGAAAAACTGTTTTTT
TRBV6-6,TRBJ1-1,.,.,CASSRVNTEAFF,TGTGCCAGCTCCAGGGTGAACACTGAAGCTTTCTTT
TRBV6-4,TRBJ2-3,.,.,CASSDRAGSKDTQYF,TGTGCCAGCAGTGACCGGGCAGGGTCGAAAGATACGCAGTATTTT
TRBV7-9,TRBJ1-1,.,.,CASSLEPVEF,TGTGCCAGCAGCTTAGAACCGGTGGAGTTT
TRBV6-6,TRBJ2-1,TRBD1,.,CASSYKPGTGVNEQFF,TGTGCCAGCAGTTACAAACCCGGGACAGGGGTCAATGAGCAGTTCTTC
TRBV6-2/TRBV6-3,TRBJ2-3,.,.,CASSPWTRGTQYF,TGTGCCAGCAGTCCGTGGACTCGAGGTACGCAGTATTTT
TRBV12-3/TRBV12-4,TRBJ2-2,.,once,CASSPNPGSCFF,.
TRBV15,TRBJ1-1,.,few,CATSAPGVQAFF,TGTGCCACCAGCGCCCCGGGGGTACAGGCTTTCTTT
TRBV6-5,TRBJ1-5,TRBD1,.,CASSKLGGAAPQHF,TGTGCCAGCAGCAAGCTAGGGGGCGCGGCCCCCCAGCATTTT
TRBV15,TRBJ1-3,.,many,CATSTTGNTIYF,TGTGCCACCAGCACCACAGGAAACACCATATATTTT
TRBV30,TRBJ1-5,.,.,CAWNQGSQPQHF,TGTGCCTGGAACCAAGGGAGTCAGCCCCAGCATTTT
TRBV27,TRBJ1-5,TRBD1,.,CASSLSNRGTYQPQHF,TGTGCCAGCAGTTTATCAAACAGGGGTACCTATCAGCCCCAGCATTTT
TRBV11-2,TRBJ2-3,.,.,CASSLSRLHTDTQYF,TGTGCCAGCAGCCTAAGCCGCCTGCACACAGATACGCAGTATTTT
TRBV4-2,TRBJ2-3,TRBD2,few,CASSQDPTSGGAGRHDTQYF,TGTGCCAGCAGCCAAGATCCGACTAGCGGGGGGGCCGGTAGACATGATACGCAGTATTTT
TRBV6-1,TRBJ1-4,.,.,CASSDYTGELFF,TGTGCCAGCAGTGATTATACGGGGGAACTGTTTTTT
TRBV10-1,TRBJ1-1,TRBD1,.,CASFRKQGPQGRDAEAFF,TGCGCCAGCTTTAGAAAACAGGGGCCTCAGGGTAGGGACGCTGAAGCTTTCTTT
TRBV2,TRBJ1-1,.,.,CASSLDRSHTEAFF,TGTGCCAGCAGCCTGGACAGATCGCACACTGAAGCTTTCTTT
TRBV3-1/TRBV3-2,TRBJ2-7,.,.,CASRGRGHYEQYF,TGTGCCAGCAGGGGACGGGGACACTACGAGCAGTACTTC
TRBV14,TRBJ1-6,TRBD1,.,CASSQEYRGSYNSPLHF,TGTGCCAGCAGCCAAGAGTACAGGGGGTCTTATAATTCACCCCTCCACTTT
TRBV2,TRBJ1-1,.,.,CASSDQMNTEAFF,TGTGCCAGCAGTGATCAGATGAACACTGAAGCTTTCTTT
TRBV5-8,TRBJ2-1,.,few,CASSGSFRSSYNEQFF,TGTGCCAGCAGTGGGAGTTTTAGGAGCTCCTACAATGAGCAGTTCTTC
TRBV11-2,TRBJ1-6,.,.,CASRDSVVGYSPLHF,TGTGCCAGCAGAGACTCAGTCGTTGGTTATTCACCCCTCCACTTT
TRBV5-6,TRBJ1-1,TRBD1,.,CASSLGTGGTEAFF,TGTGCCAGCAGCTTGGGCACAGGGGGCACTGAAGCTTTCTTT
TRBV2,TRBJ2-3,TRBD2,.,CASSELAGGSTDTQYF,TGTGCCAGCAGTGAACTGGCGGGGGGTAGCACAGATACGCAGTATTTT
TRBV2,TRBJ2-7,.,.,CASRPGRAGEQYF,TGTGCCAGCCGTCCTGGCAGGGCAGGCGAGCAGTACTTC
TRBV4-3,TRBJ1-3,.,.,CASSQERTQGTSVGNTIYF,TGCGCCAGCAGCCAAGAGAGGACCCAGGGAACGTCCGTCGGAAACACCATATATTTT
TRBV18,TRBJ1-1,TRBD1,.,CASSPRQGAGVTEAFF,TGTGCCAGCTCACCACGGCAGGGGGCGGGGGTCACTGAAGCTTTCTTT
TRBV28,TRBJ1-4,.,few,CASSTLGGATNEKLFF,TGTGCCAGCAGTACCCTGGGGGGTGCAACTAATGAAAAACTGTTTTTT